The next 13 T cell receptor beta chains were all read from a single sample in a study of T cell responses to AZD1222 COVID-19 vaccine. Method: immunoSEQ multiplex PCR; TCRdb's copy keeps in-frame clones and lacks some. The repertoire consists of 95,000 to 150,000 clones, with 86% occurring once and the leading ten covering about 7.8%. The sample consisted of peripheral blood, taken on day 0 of AZD1222 vaccination. Receptors originate from an adult in good health.

This chain joins TRBV7-2 and TRBJ1-1; D is uncertain. The length of the CDR3 is 13 residues. The germline CDR1 and CDR2 sequences are SGHTA and FQGNSA. Trimming left V 5 bases short and J 1 base short, with 8 bases between. The CDR3 region is CASSAQWNTEAFF. CDR3 in DNA: TGTGCCAGCAGCGCTCAATGGAACACTGAAGCTTTCTTT. Looking up the rest from reference TRBV7-2 and TRBJ1-1 gives the full variable domain: GAGVSQSPSNKVTEKGKDVELRCDPISGHTALYWYRQSLGQGLEFLIYFQGNSAPDKSGLPSDRFSAERTGGSVSTLTIQRTQQEDSAVYLCASSAQWNTEAFFGQGTRLTVV.

This sequence joins TRBV9 and TRBJ2-3, with TRBD2 matching over 8 bases. The CDR3 runs 17 residues. Unmatched junction bases numbered 8, after V lost 1 base and J lost 1 base. Germline V lookup: CDR1 SGDLS, CDR2 YYNGEE. CDR3 residues: CASSVLGSGDGTDTQYF. The CDR3 DNA is TGTGCCAGCAGCGTACTTGGTAGCGGGGACGGCACAGATACGCAGTATTTT.

The chain carries TRBV7-9 and TRBJ2-7; possible D gene TRBD1, 5 bases. The CDR3 has 13 amino acids. V lost 5 bases and J 3 bases, leaving 11 bases between the germline ends. Germline-derived CDR1 and CDR2 are SEHNR and FQNEAQ (reference sequence). DNA of the CDR3: TGTGCCAGCAGCCCCGTAGGGGTCTACGAGCAGTACTTC. Residues: CASSPVGVYEQYF.

The J gene is TRBJ2-1, the V gene TRBV5-8, with D maybe TRBD1 (6 bases). The CDR3 sequence is 14 residues long. V was trimmed by 4 bases and J by 6 bases, leaving 14 bases between them. Germline V gene sequence: CDR1 SGHTS, CDR2 YDEGEE. CDR3 loop: CASSHRAGSNEQFF. CDR3 in DNA: TGTGCCAGCAGCCACAGGGCCGGGTCCAATGAGCAGTTCTTC.

The chain joins TRBV6-5 to TRBJ2-7; no firm D call. The CDR3 length is 14 residues. Trimming pared 2 bases from V and 4 bases from J, leaving 12 bases between. CDR1 MNHEY and CDR2 SVGAGI come from the germline V gene. CDR3 nucleotide sequence: TGTGCCAGCAGTTACGACTCTTCGGGTTACGAGCAGTACTTC. As protein: CASSYDSSGYEQYF.

The V gene is TRBV28, the J gene TRBJ2-3; 8 bases map to TRBD1. In germline, CDR1 is MDHEN, CDR2 SYDVKM. This CDR3 comprises 14 residues. V shed 6 bases, J shed 5 bases, and the junction held 7 bases outside the gene matches. Written as DNA, the CDR3 is TGTGCCAGCAGGCCGACAGGGGTGGGAGATACGCAGTATTTT. Protein: CASRPTGVGDTQYF.

The rearrangement links TRBV3-1 (or the pseudogene TRBV3-2) to TRBJ2-1, with unresolved D. Germline-derived CDR1 and CDR2 are LGHDT and YNNKEL (reference sequence). The CDR3 runs 15 residues. The V gene lost 0 bases and the J gene lost 6 bases, with 12 bases spanning the gap. The CDR3 DNA reads as TGTGCCAGCAGCCAAGAATGGGCGACGGGCAATGAGCAGTTCTTC. It encodes CASSQEWATGNEQFF.

The chain joins TRBV2 to TRBJ1-5, with D maybe TRBD1 (5 bases). The V end was cut by 6 bases, the J end by 3 bases, with 9 bases between. Germline loops: CDR1 SNHLY, CDR2 FYNNEI. The CDR3 extends over 13 amino acids. The CDR3 loop reads CASSTGTNQPQHF. In DNA, the CDR3 is TGTGCCAGCAGCACAGGTACCAATCAGCCCCAGCATTTT. Based on the CDR3 plus reference TRBV2 and TRBJ1-5, the full variable domain is EPEVTQTPSHQVTQMGQEVILRCVPISNHLYFYWYRQILGQKVEFLVSFYNNEISEKSEIFDDQFSVERPDGSNFTLKIRSTKLEDSAMYFCASSTGTNQPQHFGDGTRLSIL.

This clone was detected only once. The rearrangement joins TRBV3-1 (or the pseudogene TRBV3-2) to TRBJ2-7; 7 positions match TRBD2. This CDR3 has 13 amino acids. Germline CDR1 and CDR2: LGHDT and YNNKEL (reference sequence). V shed 4 bases and J 4 bases; nucleotides not matched to a gene: 4. This chain's CDR3 is CASSRWGGYEQYF. Written as DNA, the CDR3 is TGTGCCAGCAGCCGGTGGGGGGGTTACGAGCAGTACTTC.

The J gene is TRBJ2-5, the V gene TRBV27; TRBD1 matches at 7 bases. Germline V gene sequence: CDR1 MNHEY, CDR2 SMNVEV (reference sequence). The CDR3 length is 13 residues. Trimming at V came to 6 bases and at J to 2 bases, leaving 3 bases not matched to a gene. CDR3 bases: TGTGCCAGCAGGGGGACAGTACAAGAGACCCAGTACTTC. The encoded protein is CASRGTVQETQYF.

The J gene is TRBJ2-1, the V gene TRBV6-5, with D possibly being TRBD1 or TRBD2 (6 bases each). V shed 2 bases and J shed 8 bases, with 7 bases lying between them. The germline V gene has CDR1 MNHEY and CDR2 SVGAGI. CDR3 size: 12 residues. The chain's CDR3 is CASSYGGHEQFF. The CDR3 nucleotides read TGTGCCAGCAGTTACGGGGGGCATGAGCAGTTCTTC.

Here the CDR3 DNA reads TGTGCCAGCCGGAACACCTACGAGCAGTACTTC. Amino acid sequence: CASRNTYEQYF. The chain carries TRBV28 and TRBJ2-7, with D unclear. This CDR3 has 11 residues. Germline assignment: CDR1 MDHEN and CDR2 SYDVKM. V was cut by 8 bases and J by 2 bases, with 7 bases left in between.

The chain has TRBV18 and TRBJ2-3; D may be TRBD2 (5 bases). V was clipped by 3 bases and J by 4 bases, with 14 bases between them. Germline V gives CDR1 KGHSH, CDR2 LQKENI. The CDR3 loop spans 15 amino acids. CDR3 sequence reads: CASSPAASRADTQYF. Here the CDR3 DNA reads TGTGCCAGCTCACCCGCGGCTAGCCGCGCAGATACGCAGTATTTT. Based on the CDR3 plus reference TRBV18 and TRBJ2-3, the full variable domain is NAGVMQNPRHLVRRRGQEARLRCSPMKGHSHVYWYRQLPEEGLKFMVYLQKENIIDESGMPKERFSAEFPKEGPSILRIQQVVRGDSAAYFCASSPAASRADTQYFGPGTRLTVL.